This passage covers 6 T cell receptor beta chains from one sample sequenced in a study of beta chain features in type 1 diabetes (dated by TCRdb to 2017 to 2018). Overall results and qualifications from the work: A moderate but significant shortening of TCRB CDR3 length was observed in type 1 diabetes patients in all four CD4+ subsets.

For these TCRs, the target antigens are not known. The method was the immunoSEQ multiplex PCR assay. The High Capacity cDNA Reverse Transcription Kit was used to reverse transcribe all of the isolated RNA, meaning that expressed TCRB transcripts were what got sequenced. Entries here come from immuneACCESS through TCRdb and include only in-frame sequences with V and J called. Some clones fail to appear in such tables; in the studies checked, an unresolved V gene covers under half of the shortfall, and the cause of the remainder is unknown. The sample includes under 350,000 clones, with roughly 25% observed a single time. The top ten clones comprise approximately 0.011% of the sample. The sample consisted of naive CD4+ T cells from blood. This sample's cell subset or site label indicates: true naive CD4+ T cells. These receptors were taken from a woman aged 25 to 39 with type 1 diabetes.

This clone was observed a few times. CDR3: CASTTRQTNTEAFF. DNA of the CDR3: TGTGCCAGCACCACGCGGCAGACGAACACTGAAGCTTTCTTT. The chain uses TRBV6-5 and TRBJ1-1, with D hard to call. Trimming removed 7 bases from V and 1 base from J, with 13 bases in between. The germline gives CDR1 MNHEY, CDR2 SVGAGI. The CDR3 is 14 amino acids.

This rearrangement joins TRBV18 to TRBJ1-2, with D possibly matching TRBD1 (5 bases). Germline V CDR1 and CDR2: KGHSH, LQKENI. This CDR3 comprises 14 residues. The V gene lost 0 bases and the J gene lost 2 bases, with 7 bases spanning the gap. This chain's CDR3 is CASSPPGRNYGYTF. The CDR3 bases are TGTGCCAGCTCACCACCGGGGCGGAACTATGGCTACACCTTC. Combining the CDR3 with reference TRBV18 and TRBJ1-2 gives the whole variable domain NAGVMQNPRHLVRRRGQEARLRCSPMKGHSHVYWYRQLPEEGLKFMVYLQKENIIDESGMPKERFSAEFPKEGPSILRIQQVVRGDSAAYFCASSPPGRNYGYTFGSGTRLTVV.

This clone has only a few counts. For the CDR3, the DNA is TGTGCCAGCTCACCTCCGGGACAGGGGACCTATGGCTACACCTTC. This codes for CASSPPGQGTYGYTF. The chain combines TRBV18 with TRBJ1-2, with 10 bases identical to TRBD1. Per germline, CDR1 KGHSH and CDR2 LQKENI. The CDR3 consists of 15 residues. The ends lost 3 bases at V and 4 bases at J; junction bases unmatched: 5.

The chain employs TRBV2 and TRBJ2-7; weak D call: TRBD2 (6 bases). This CDR3 spans 14 amino acids. The germline CDR1 and CDR2 sequences are SNHLY and FYNNEI. Trimming cost V 3 bases and J 5 bases, with 14 bases left between them. Here the CDR3 DNA reads TGTGCCAGCAGTGATGTTCTAGCGAGGAACGAGCAGTACTTC. Its protein is CASSDVLARNEQYF.

V is TRBV30 and J is TRBJ2-7, with D possibly TRBD2 on 5 matching bases. The CDR3 consists of 13 residues. Germline CDR1 GTSNPN, CDR2 SVGIG (reference sequence). V lost 2 bases and J 7 bases, leaving 15 bases between the germline ends. The CDR3 region has the DNA TGTGCCTGGAGTAACGGCCAGGCGGGTGAGCAGTACTTC. Protein product: CAWSNGQAGEQYF.

The chain couples TRBV6-5 to TRBJ2-1; 7 nucleotides line up with TRBD2. Germline V gene sequence: CDR1 MNHEY, CDR2 SVGAGI. The trim removed 2 bases at V and 10 bases at J, leaving 5 bases unmatched. This CDR3 region has 13 residues. CDR3 nucleotides: TGTGCCAGCAGTTACGAGGGAGGGGAGGAGCAGTTCTTC. Its protein is CASSYEGGEEQFF.